Detailed here is one T cell receptor (beta chain). The data originate from a study of blood T cell repertoires in COVID-19. Study in general: Nucleic acid was either cDNA or gDNA, and it came from T cells, B-cell-depleted T cells, or PBMCs.

Losses at the gene ends were 4 bases for V and 4 bases for J; bases not matched to a gene: 7. The CDR3 is made up of 16 amino acids. Germline V CDR1 and CDR2: SNHLY, FYNNEI. Some clones are missing from TCRdb's copy, which holds only in-frame ones; the method was immunoSEQ multiplex PCR. Here the sample spans 280,000 or so clones, around 90% being singletons. The rearrangement joins TRBV2 to TRBJ2-1; TRBD1 matches at 10 bases. The specimen was PBMCs or T cells enriched from blood (not recorded which). The clonotype was recovered from a woman between 18 and 29 years old with acute COVID-19. CDR3 residues: CASSALRGQGYNEQFF. The CDR3 nucleotides are TGTGCCAGCAGTGCCCTGAGGGGACAGGGGTACAATGAGCAGTTCTTC.